The rows below give T cell receptor beta chains drawn from one sample of a study of shared clonotypes between healthy human individuals. The repertoire was sequenced with immunoSEQ multiplex PCR; TCRdb's copy has only in-frame clones and lacks some. This table has almost 750,000 clones, roughly 72% appearing once. Sample: memory CD4+ T cells sorted from blood. The receptors come from a woman in her 30s in good health. Both conserved end residues are part of each CDR3. D genes are given only for firm matches. Only some rows state a clone size, as once, few, many or a class for expanded clones.

clone_size	j_call	d_call	v_call	cdr3_aa	cdr3_nt
-	TRBJ2-7	-	TRBV5-1	CASSLGDKANEQYF	TGCGCCAGCAGCTTGGGGGACAAGGCTAACGAGCAGTACTTC
-	TRBJ2-2	-	TRBV10-2	CASSDLGLPANTGELFF	TGCGCCAGCAGTGATTTAGGGCTGCCGGCGAACACCGGGGAGCTGTTTTTT
-	TRBJ2-7	-	TRBV6-1	CASSKGYEQYF	TGTGCCAGCAGCAAGGGCTACGAGCAGTACTTC
-	TRBJ1-1	-	TRBV28	CASRITGTEAFF	TGTGCCAGCAGGATCACGGGGACTGAAGCTTTCTTT
-	TRBJ1-4	-	TRBV7-2	CASSLRSGQAEKLFF	TGTGCCAGCAGCCTACGGTCCGGTCAAGCTGAAAAACTGTTTTTT
-	TRBJ1-3	-	TRBV2	CASSDLRGAGNTIYF	TGTGCCAGCAGTGACCTGCGGGGAGCTGGAAACACCATATATTTT
-	TRBJ2-1	-	TRBV4-1	CASSQEAGWEAGRYNEQFF	TGCGCCAGCAGCCAAGAGGCCGGTTGGGAGGCGGGTCGTTACAATGAGCAGTTCTTC
few	TRBJ2-7	TRBD1	TRBV28	CASSFSVRQGAWEQYF	TGTGCCAGCAGTTTCTCGGTCCGACAGGGGGCTTGGGAGCAGTACTTC
-	TRBJ2-7	TRBD2	TRBV6-6	CASRWSTSGASYEQYF	TGTGCCAGCAGATGGTCCACTAGCGGGGCCTCCTACGAGCAGTACTTC
-	TRBJ1-5	-	TRBV9	CASSVEGESNQPQHF	TGTGCCAGCAGCGTAGAGGGGGAGAGCAATCAGCCCCAGCATTTT
-	TRBJ2-4	-	TRBV5-5	CASTPLPSSAKNIQYF	TGTGCCAGCACCCCCCTTCCTTCATCGGCCAAAAACATTCAGTACTTC
-	TRBJ2-2	-	TRBV14	CASSQLGAGELFF	TGTGCCAGCAGCCAATTAGGAGCCGGGGAGCTGTTTTTT
-	TRBJ2-7	-	TRBV4-1	CASSRTHRETSYEQYF	TGCGCCAGCAGCCGCACACACAGGGAGACTTCCTACGAGCAGTACTTC
few	TRBJ2-7	-	TRBV9	CASSVGSGWPYEQYF	TGTGCCAGCAGCGTAGGCAGCGGGTGGCCCTACGAGCAGTACTTC
-	TRBJ1-2	-	TRBV11-2	CASSRGSVNYGYTF	TGTGCCAGCAGCCGGGGGTCGGTTAACTATGGCTACACCTTC
-	TRBJ1-4	-	TRBV11-1	CASSFGGRAGDEKLFF	TGTGCCAGCAGCTTTGGAGGGAGGGCCGGCGATGAAAAACTGTTTTTT
-	TRBJ2-2	-	TRBV28	CASSQRVPTNTGELFF	TGTGCCAGCAGTCAGCGGGTCCCAACGAACACCGGGGAGCTGTTTTTT
-	TRBJ2-2	-	TRBV5-1	CASGAGTPGELFF	TGCGCCAGCGGGGCCGGCACACCGGGGGAGCTGTTTTTT
-	TRBJ2-1	TRBD2	TRBV9	CASSVGPSGSSYNEQFF	TGTGCCAGCAGCGTAGGACCTAGCGGGAGCTCCTACAATGAGCAGTTCTTC
-	TRBJ1-4	-	TRBV7-8	CASSLVGSSNEKLFF	TGTGCCAGCAGCTTAGTAGGGTCAAGTAATGAAAAACTGTTTTTT
-	TRBJ2-1	TRBD2	TRBV9	CASSAGLAGAYNEQFF	TGTGCCAGCAGCGCAGGACTAGCGGGAGCCTACAATGAGCAGTTCTTC
few	TRBJ2-3	TRBD1	TRBV5-5	CASSGTGATDTQYF	TGTGCCAGCAGCGGGACAGGGGCCACAGATACGCAGTATTTT
once	TRBJ1-4	-	TRBV14	CASSPSLEFGKLFF	TGTGCCAGCAGCCCTAGTTTGGAGTTTGGAAAACTGTTTTTT
few	TRBJ1-5	-	TRBV19	CASTSGSGGNQPQHF	TGTGCCAGTACCTCAGGGTCTGGGGGCAATCAGCCCCAGCATTTT
-	TRBJ1-5	-	TRBV5-6	CASSLDRRLRAQHF	TGTGCCAGCAGCTTGGACAGGAGACTTAGGGCCCAGCATTTT
-	TRBJ2-7	-	TRBV28	CASSFGGGGSYEQYF	TGTGCCAGCAGTTTTGGGGGAGGGGGGAGCTACGAGCAGTACTTC
-	TRBJ1-1	-	TRBV6-6	CASSNPKGAGTEAFF	TGTGCCAGCAGTAACCCTAAAGGGGCCGGGACTGAAGCTTTCTTT
-	TRBJ2-7	TRBD1	TRBV11-2	CASSFTGTGGYEQYF	TGTGCCAGCAGCTTTACCGGGACAGGGGGCTACGAGCAGTACTTC
-	TRBJ2-5	-	TRBV5-1	CASSGGSQETQYF	TGCGCCAGCAGCGGCGGCAGTCAAGAGACCCAGTACTTC
-	TRBJ2-7	-	TRBV6-1	CASSGQGYLEQYF	TGTGCCAGCAGTGGGCAAGGTTATTTAGAGCAGTACTTC
-	TRBJ1-5	TRBD1	TRBV19	CASSLGQGASQPQHF	TGTGCCAGTAGCCTGGGACAGGGGGCATCTCAGCCCCAGCATTTT
-	TRBJ2-5	-	TRBV10-1	CASSETGIETQYF	TGCGCCAGCAGTGAGACAGGGATTGAGACCCAGTACTTC
-	TRBJ2-7	-	TRBV7-8	CASSLGQGLPYEQYF	TGTGCCAGCAGCTTAGGTCAGGGACTCCCCTACGAGCAGTACTTC
-	TRBJ2-3	-	TRBV2	CASRGLASGTDTQYF	TGTGCCAGCAGAGGACTGGCCTCGGGTACAGATACGCAGTATTTT
-	TRBJ1-3	-	TRBV7-9	CASSLEAGNTIYF	TGTGCCAGCAGCTTAGAGGCAGGAAACACCATATATTTT
-	TRBJ2-1	-	TRBV6-6	CASIDSGTLNEQFF	TGTGCCAGCATCGACTCCGGGACTTTGAATGAGCAGTTCTTC
-	TRBJ2-7	TRBD2	TRBV2	CASSARPASGALNNYEQYF	TGTGCCAGCAGCGCCCGTCCGGCTAGCGGAGCCCTAAACAACTACGAGCAGTACTTC
-	TRBJ1-3	-	TRBV4-2	CASSQDLRESRNTIYF	TGTGCCAGCAGCCAAGATCTGCGGGAAAGCAGAAACACCATATATTTT
-	TRBJ2-7	-	TRBV11-2	CASSMTTTRYEQYF	TGTGCCAGCAGCATGACAACGACCCGATACGAGCAGTACTTC
-	TRBJ2-7	-	TRBV5-4	CASSAETGPAGEQYF	TGTGCCAGCAGCGCTGAAACAGGGCCAGCCGGGGAGCAGTACTTC
-	TRBJ2-1	-	TRBV6-1	CASSVYNEQFF	TGTGCCAGCAGTGTTTACAATGAGCAGTTCTTC
-	TRBJ1-5	-	TRBV28	CASSRQVNQPQHF	TGTGCCAGCAGCCGACAAGTTAATCAGCCCCAGCATTTT
few	TRBJ1-1	-	TRBV4-1	CASSQDRVGPTEAFF	TGCGCCAGCAGCCAAGATCGAGTAGGTCCCACTGAAGCTTTCTTT
-	TRBJ1-2	-	TRBV5-1	CASSLGDRSGYTF	TGCGCCAGCAGCTTGGGAGACAGATCTGGCTACACCTTC
-	TRBJ1-1	-	TRBV9	CASSGDRNTEAFF	TGTGCCAGCAGCGGCGACAGAAACACTGAAGCTTTCTTT
once	TRBJ1-2	-	TRBV2	CASLLDGRNARGYTF	TGTGCCAGCCTCCTGGACGGGCGGAACGCGCGGGGCTACACCTTC
few	TRBJ2-2	TRBD2	TRBV29-1	CSVGLAPTGELFF	TGCAGCGTCGGACTAGCGCCCACCGGGGAGCTGTTTTTT
-	TRBJ2-7	-	TRBV11-2	CASSFQRDSYEQYF	TGTGCCAGCAGCTTCCAACGGGATAGCTACGAGCAGTACTTC
-	TRBJ1-5	TRBD1	TRBV15	CATREGTGYNSNQPQHF	TGTGCCACCAGGGAGGGGACAGGTTACAATAGCAATCAGCCCCAGCATTTT
-	TRBJ2-7	-	TRBV27	CASSFLSSLPYEQYF	TGTGCCAGCAGTTTTTTGTCCTCTCTACCCTACGAGCAGTACTTC
-	TRBJ2-5	-	TRBV7-2	CASSLESFVGTQYF	TGTGCCAGCAGCTTAGAAAGCTTCGTGGGGACCCAGTACTTC
-	TRBJ2-1	-	TRBV9	CASSVVVGHYNEQFF	TGTGCCAGCAGCGTAGTCGTGGGCCACTACAATGAGCAGTTCTTC
few	TRBJ2-3	-	TRBV6-1	CASSQEVRATQYF	TGTGCCAGCAGTCAAGAGGTGCGGGCTACGCAGTATTTT
-	TRBJ2-2	-	TRBV28	CASREGANTGELFF	TGTGCCAGCAGGGAAGGCGCGAACACCGGGGAGCTGTTTTTT
-	TRBJ2-7	TRBD1	TRBV7-9	CASSPPGTGVKEQYF	TGTGCCAGCAGCCCGCCCGGGACAGGGGTTAAGGAGCAGTACTTC
-	TRBJ1-5	-	TRBV15	CATRAGGGVDNQPQHF	TGTGCCACCAGAGCCGGGGGGGGAGTAGACAATCAGCCCCAGCATTTT
-	TRBJ2-7	-	TRBV11-2	CASSLSRDYEQYF	TGTGCCAGCAGCTTAAGCAGGGATTACGAGCAGTACTTC
-	TRBJ1-2	-	TRBV5-1	CASSPDGGRDYGYTF	TGCGCCAGCAGCCCCGATGGCGGTAGGGACTATGGCTACACCTTC
many	TRBJ2-7	-	TRBV7-8	CASSSGASRGTYEQYF	TGTGCCAGCAGCTCGGGGGCTTCTCGCGGAACCTACGAGCAGTACTTC